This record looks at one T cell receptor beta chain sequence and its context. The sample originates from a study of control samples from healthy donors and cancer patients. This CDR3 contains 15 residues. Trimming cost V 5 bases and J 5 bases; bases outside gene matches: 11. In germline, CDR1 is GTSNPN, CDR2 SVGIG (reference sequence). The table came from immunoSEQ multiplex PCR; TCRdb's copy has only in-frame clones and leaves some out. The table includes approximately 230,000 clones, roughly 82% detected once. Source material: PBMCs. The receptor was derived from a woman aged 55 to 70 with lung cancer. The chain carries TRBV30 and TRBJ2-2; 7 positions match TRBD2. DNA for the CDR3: TGTGCCTGGTGTCGGGGTAGCGGGCAGACCGGGGAGCTGTTTTTT. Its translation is CAWCRGSGQTGELFF.